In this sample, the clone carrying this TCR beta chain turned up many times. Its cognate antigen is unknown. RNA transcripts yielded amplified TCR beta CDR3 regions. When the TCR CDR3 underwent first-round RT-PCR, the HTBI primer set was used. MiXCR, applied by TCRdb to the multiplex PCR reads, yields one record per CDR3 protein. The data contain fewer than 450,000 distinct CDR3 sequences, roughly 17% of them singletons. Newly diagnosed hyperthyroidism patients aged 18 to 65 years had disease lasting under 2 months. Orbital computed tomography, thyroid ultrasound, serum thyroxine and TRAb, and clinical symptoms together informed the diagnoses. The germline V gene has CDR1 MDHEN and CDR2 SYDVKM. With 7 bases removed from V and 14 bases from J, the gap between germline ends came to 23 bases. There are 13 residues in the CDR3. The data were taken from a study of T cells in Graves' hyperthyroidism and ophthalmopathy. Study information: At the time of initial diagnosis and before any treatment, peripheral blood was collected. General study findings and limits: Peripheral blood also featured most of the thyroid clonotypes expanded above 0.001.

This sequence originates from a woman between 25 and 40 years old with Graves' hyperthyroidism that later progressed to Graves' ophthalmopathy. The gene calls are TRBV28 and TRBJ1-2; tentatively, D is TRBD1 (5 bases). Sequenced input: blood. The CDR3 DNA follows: TGTGCCAGCAAATCGCCCATCTCGACGGGACCTACCTTC. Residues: CASKSPISTGPTF.